This TCR beta chain was profiled in a study of cytomegalovirus exposure and HLA in healthy donors. Turning to the study itself: Samples from HLA-typed donors yielded approximately 88 million unique TCRs in an early data release.

Concerning this clone: Its antigen is as yet unknown.

The CDR3 is 14 amino acids. Germline V lookup: CDR1 SGHTA, CDR2 FQGNSA. The V segment lost 5 bases and the J segment 7 bases; nucleotides outside the gene matches: 3. The study, taken as a whole, reports: Later analysis reportedly placed an Asian-associated ancestry cluster below the roughly 690-donor mean in N-insertions. What a later analysis showed was that several of the most significant clusters appeared linked to common viral pathogens.

The PCR contained 60 Vbeta and 13 Jbeta primers. The data were produced by immunoSEQ multiplex PCR, yet TCRdb's version contains in-frame clones alone and is incomplete. The sample consists of roughly 200,000 clones, more than 80% of them appearing once. V usage is TRBV7-2 and J usage is TRBJ2-5, with 14 positions matching TRBD2. The sequence was collected from a man aged 25 to 45 in good health and CMV-seronegative. The sequencing sample was made of PBMCs. The CDR3 coding sequence is TGTGCCAGCAGCCAAGGGACTAGCGGGGGGACCCAGTACTTC. This encodes CASSQGTSGGTQYF.